The T cell receptor beta chain under discussion was sequenced for a study of blood T cells in healthy people across ages. On this clonotype: Its antigen remains unknown.

From germline, CDR1 is SEHNR and CDR2 FQNEAQ (reference sequence). The V and J ends lost 5 bases and 7 bases respectively, with 12 bases between them. This CDR3 spans 13 amino acids. General study findings and limits: Naive and antigen-experienced cells were not separated, limiting conclusive comparison. Diversity estimates from one million T cells were considered underestimates.

The authors ran a second PCR of about 7 to 11 cycles using a sample-barcoded 5' primer and a J-beta primer mix. Through a template-switch adaptor with 12 random nucleotides, each cDNA molecule received a tag. TCRdb called the 5' RACE reads again in MiXCR, with one record for every CDR3 protein. Of around 700,000 distinct CDR3 sequences in the sample, 20% to 25% were seen once. These data were likewise used in another study, on T cells of mothers and their children. As that study records: Every microgram of extracted RNA entered cDNA synthesis, approximately 1.5 ug per 15 ul.

The chain recombines TRBV7-9 with TRBJ2-4; D is uncertain. The receptor's source is a boy aged 5-17 years in good health. Material for sequencing was blood. CDR3: CASSRPSENIQYF. The CDR3 DNA is TGTGCCAGCAGCCGCCCCTCGGAGAACATTCAGTACTTC.